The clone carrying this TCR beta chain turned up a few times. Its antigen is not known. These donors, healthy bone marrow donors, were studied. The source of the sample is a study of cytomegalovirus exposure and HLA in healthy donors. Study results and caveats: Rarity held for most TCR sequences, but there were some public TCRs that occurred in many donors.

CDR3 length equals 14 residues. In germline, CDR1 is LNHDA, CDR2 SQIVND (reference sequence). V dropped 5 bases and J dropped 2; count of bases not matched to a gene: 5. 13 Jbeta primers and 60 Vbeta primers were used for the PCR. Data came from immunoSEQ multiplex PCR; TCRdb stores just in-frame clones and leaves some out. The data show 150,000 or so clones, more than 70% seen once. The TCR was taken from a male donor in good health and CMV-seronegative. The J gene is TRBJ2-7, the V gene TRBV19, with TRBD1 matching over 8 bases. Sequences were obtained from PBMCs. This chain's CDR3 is CASSATGVTYEQYF. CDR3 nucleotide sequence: TGTGCCAGTAGTGCGACAGGGGTTACCTACGAGCAGTACTTC.